This TCR beta chain was captured in a study of T-cell reconstitution after alpha-beta-depleted transplantation in children (dated by TCRdb to the mid-2010s). Turning to the overall study: Using TCR repertoire profiling, the study followed T-cell immune reconstitution in a quantitative way in children after TCRalphabeta/CD19-depleted allogeneic hematopoietic cell transplantation. Study-wide findings and limitations: The apparently early recovery of alphabetaT-cell counts about two months after transplant reportedly depended on only several hundred rapidly expanded clones that came from non-depleted graft cells. In some patients, the high TCRbeta diversity seen at day 60 was put down to recipient T cells and intrathymic progenitors that had survived conditioning. Over subsequent months, a decline in hyperexpanded clone frequencies was noted, and after one year, T-cell counts and TCRbeta diversity were mostly ascribed to newly produced T cells.

The library was made by PCR. Sequencing used an Illumina HiSeq 2500. Molecular barcoding was employed in the preparation of TCR libraries, with unique molecular identifiers being used to normalize TCRbeta repertoire quantification. The raw public data were reprocessed by TCRdb itself: fastp quality trimming at Q25, MiXCR clonotype calling, in-frame beta chains only. Every CDR3 protein is listed once, alongside the most common genes and DNA of its rows. For this sample there are hundreds of thousands of distinct CDR3 sequences; about 26% appear just once. Less than 3.5% of the sample rests with the top ten. CDR3 length: 13 amino acids, cysteine to phenylalanine. This entry keeps only the CDR3 DNA: 39 bases, framed from base 1. The germline ends are 6 bases apart after V is trimmed by 2 bases and J by 2 bases. According to the germline V gene, CDR1 reads MGHDK and CDR2 reads SYGVNS. The treatment or condition label on this specimen signifies: allogeneic hematopoietic cell transplantation with graft depleted of TCRalphabeta T cells and CD19 B cells. TCRalphabeta/CD19-depleted allogeneic hematopoietic cell grafts were given to the transplant recipients, all of whom were children.

With regard to this clonotype: Its recognized antigen is unknown. Base quality data are lacking; no much larger clone is found one base away.

The chain employs TRBV25-1 and TRBJ1-2; the D gene cannot be resolved reliably. The receptor was derived from a girl aged 2 to 10 with Fanconi anemia, due to receive a stem cell transplant. The sample here was PBMCs, taken before TCRalphabeta/CD19-depleted stem cell transplant. CDR3 protein: CASSEDGNYGYTF. The DNA sequence is as follows: TGTGCCAGCAGTGAAGACGGAAACTATGGCTACACCTTC.